Listed below are T cell receptor beta chains from one sample, sequenced in a study of regulatory T cells in long-lasting Graves disease. TCRdb passed the multiplex PCR reads through MiXCR, listing each CDR3 protein once. The sample consists of 500,000 or so distinct CDR3 sequences, around 16% of them appearing once. In addition, the sample was reused for a study of T cells in Graves' hyperthyroidism and ophthalmopathy.

This sample comprised peripheral blood mononuclear cells (PBMCs), obtained at new diagnosis, from a patient treated with antithyroid drugs. The receptor set was obtained from a man aged 40-55 years with Graves disease. Both conserved end residues are part of each CDR3. D genes are given only for firm matches. Some rows mark clone size as missing; the rest say once, few, many or name a class of expanded clone.

v_call	clone_size	j_call	d_call	cdr3_nt	cdr3_aa
TRBV28	many	TRBJ1-1	.	TGTGCCAGCGGTGTCGGGGCAATGAACACTGAAGCTTTCTTT	CASGVGAMNTEAFF
TRBV30	few	TRBJ2-2	TRBD1	TGTGCCTGGAGTGTACTCCCCGGACAGGGGCGTTTTGTGAACACCGGGGAGCTGTTTTTT	CAWSVLPGQGRFVNTGELFF
TRBV5-6	.	TRBJ2-1	TRBD2	TGTGCCAGCAGCCTGACTAGCGGGAGTGATAATGAGCAGTTCTTC	CASSLTSGSDNEQFF
TRBV29-1	.	TRBJ2-5	.	TGCAGCGTGCACCTCGGGGGCACAGAGACCCAGTACTTC	CSVHLGGTETQYF
TRBV6-9	.	TRBJ1-1	.	TGTGCCAGCAGTTATCAACAGCAGAACACTGAAGCTTTCTTT	CASSYQQQNTEAFF
TRBV30	.	TRBJ2-7	TRBD2	TGTGCCTGGAGTGTAAGGTTACTAGCGTCGGTGAGTTACGAGCAGTACTTC	CAWSVRLLASVSYEQYF
TRBV2	many	TRBJ2-1	.	TGTGCCAGCAGTGAAATCACGGAGCAGTTCTTC	CASSEITEQFF
TRBV5-1	.	TRBJ2-7	TRBD2	TGCGCCAGCAGCCCGGGACTAGCGGGAGGCCTCTCCTACGAGCAGTACTTC	CASSPGLAGGLSYEQYF
TRBV2	many	TRBJ2-3	.	TGTGCCAGCAGTGTGAACCAAGGAGATACGCAGTATTTT	CASSVNQGDTQYF
TRBV10-2	.	TRBJ1-3	.	TGCGCCCCCAGGCCCCGAGACTCTGGAAACACCATATATTTT	CAPRPRDSGNTIYF
TRBV30	many	TRBJ1-1	.	TGTGCCTGGAGTGAGAAGGGTTTCACTGAAGCTTTCTTT	CAWSEKGFTEAFF
TRBV12-3/TRBV12-4	few	TRBJ2-5	TRBD2	TGTGCCAGCAGCGATCTAGCGGGAGGGCAGAGTACCCAGTACTTC	CASSDLAGGQSTQYF
TRBV7-9	many	TRBJ2-1	TRBD1	TGTGCCAGCAGCTCTCGCAGAGACAGGGGAAACAATGAGCAGTTCTTC	CASSSRRDRGNNEQFF
TRBV24-1	few	TRBJ1-5	.	TGTGCCACCAGTGGGGACGCCTATCAGCCCCAGCATTTT	CATSGDAYQPQHF
TRBV30	many	TRBJ2-1	.	TGTGCCTGGAGTGTTGTGGAGTACAATGAGCAGTTCTTC	CAWSVVEYNEQFF
TRBV7-6	many	TRBJ2-3	.	TGTGCCAGCAGCTTGGGGACGGAATTTTACACAGATACGCAGTATTTT	CASSLGTEFYTDTQYF
TRBV20-1	.	TRBJ1-1	.	TGCAGTGCTAGCGGGCAGGGAACTGAAGCTTTCTTT	CSASGQGTEAFF
TRBV20-1	many	TRBJ2-1	TRBD2	TGCAGTGCTGACTTAGCGGGAGTGGGCGGTGAGCAGTTCTTC	CSADLAGVGGEQFF
TRBV29-1	many	TRBJ2-2	.	TGCAGCGTTCTCGACGCCACCGGGGAGCTGTTTTTT	CSVLDATGELFF
TRBV5-6	.	TRBJ1-2	.	TGTGCCAGCAGCCGGGCAGGGCCCGGCTACACCTTC	CASSRAGPGYTF
TRBV18	.	TRBJ2-7	.	TGTGCCGGCTCACCACTGGGGTACGAGCAGTACTTC	CAGSPLGYEQYF
TRBV4-1	few	TRBJ2-3	.	TGCGCCAGCAGCCAAGATGTACCGGGGTACACAGATACGCAGTATTTT	CASSQDVPGYTDTQYF
TRBV27	many	TRBJ1-2	TRBD1	TGTGCCAGCAGTTTAAACCCGGGACAGGTTCGGGGCTACACCTTC	CASSLNPGQVRGYTF
TRBV6-2/TRBV6-3	few	TRBJ2-3	TRBD2	TGTGCCAGCAAGCCGTCCGGGACTGACGCTTTAGCGGGAGTGAGAGATACGCAGTATTTT	CASKPSGTDALAGVRDTQYF
TRBV12-3/TRBV12-4	few	TRBJ2-3	.	TGTGCCAGCAGTTCCCTGTTCACCAGCACAGATACGCAGTATTTT	CASSSLFTSTDTQYF
TRBV20-1	many	TRBJ2-1	.	TGCAGTGCTATGCAGACAGAAAGCTCCTACAATGAGCAGTTCTTC	CSAMQTESSYNEQFF
TRBV6-1	.	TRBJ1-3	TRBD1	TGTGCCAGCAGTGATCGAGGGACAGCGGACACCATATATTTT	CASSDRGTADTIYF
TRBV4-1	few	TRBJ2-1	TRBD1	TGCGCCAGCAGCCAGGGGGACAGGGATTACAATGAGCAGTTCTTC	CASSQGDRDYNEQFF
TRBV2	few	TRBJ2-7	TRBD2	TGTGCCAGCATGTCGGCTGCTAGCGGGATCTACGAGCAGTACTTC	CASMSAASGIYEQYF
TRBV6-5	many	TRBJ2-1	.	TGTGCCAGCAGTTATTCCGGGGCAGGGACCAATGAGCAGTTCTTC	CASSYSGAGTNEQFF
TRBV6-1	many	TRBJ2-7	TRBD2	TGTGCCAGCAACGGGAGGTTAAGCGCCTACGAGCAGTACTTC	CASNGRLSAYEQYF
TRBV20-1	.	TRBJ1-5	.	TGCAATGCTAGAGATGTAGGGAAGGGTGGCAATCAGCCCCAGCATTTT	CNARDVGKGGNQPQHF
TRBV11-1	many	TRBJ2-1	.	TGTGCCAGCAGCCAACTGGGAGGTAATGAGCAGTTCTTC	CASSQLGGNEQFF
TRBV6-1	.	TRBJ1-2	TRBD1	TGTGCCAGCAGGACAGGACAGGGTATTGTCTATGGCTACACCTTC	CASRTGQGIVYGYTF
TRBV2	many	TRBJ2-7	TRBD1	TGTGCCAGCAGTCGGGACAGTCACTCCTACGAGCAGTACTTC	CASSRDSHSYEQYF
TRBV28	many	TRBJ1-5	.	TGTGCCAGCAGTTTAATCCTCCAGGGCCCTGTTAGCAATCAGCCCCAGCATTTT	CASSLILQGPVSNQPQHF
TRBV19	many	TRBJ2-1	TRBD2	TGTGCCAGTAGTCGTATAGCGGGAGGCTCCTACAATGAGCAGTTCTTC	CASSRIAGGSYNEQFF
TRBV29-1	.	TRBJ2-1	TRBD1	TGCAGCGCTGGACAGGGGGGACATGAGCAGTTCTTC	CSAGQGGHEQFF
TRBV12-3/TRBV12-4	.	TRBJ2-2	.	TGTGCCAGCAGGGGCTTGCGGTCGAACACCGGGGAGCTGTTTTTT	CASRGLRSNTGELFF
TRBV28	many	TRBJ2-7	.	TGTGCCAGCAGCTTTAGAGGCTACGAGCAGTACTTC	CASSFRGYEQYF